Below, one TCR beta chain is given with its context. These data are taken from a study of T cells in localized non-small cell lung cancer. The CDR3 contains 16 residues. The trim removed 6 bases at V and 2 bases at J, leaving 4 bases unmatched. From germline, CDR1 is MDHEN and CDR2 SYDVKM. The data were produced by immunoSEQ multiplex PCR, yet TCRdb's version contains in-frame clones alone and is incomplete. The sample lists 25,000 or so clones; about nine tenths were seen once. The receptor was derived from a woman between 40 and 69 years old with stage I lung adenocarcinoma. The V call is TRBV28, the J call TRBJ2-1; 13 bases match TRBD2. This material consisted of peripheral blood, taken before any cancer treatment. This CDR3 reads CASRTGLAGAYNEQFF. The CDR3 coding sequence is TGTGCCAGCAGGACCGGACTAGCGGGAGCCTACAATGAGCAGTTCTTC.